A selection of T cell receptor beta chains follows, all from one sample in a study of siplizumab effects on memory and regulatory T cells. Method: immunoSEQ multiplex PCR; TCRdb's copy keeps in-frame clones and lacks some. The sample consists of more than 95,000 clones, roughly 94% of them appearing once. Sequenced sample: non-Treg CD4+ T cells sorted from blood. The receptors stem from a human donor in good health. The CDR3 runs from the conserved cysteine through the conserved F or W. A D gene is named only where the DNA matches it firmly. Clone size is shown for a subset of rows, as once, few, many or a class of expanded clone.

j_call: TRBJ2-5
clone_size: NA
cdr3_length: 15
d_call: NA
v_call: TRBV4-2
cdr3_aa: CASSQVIGLVETQYF
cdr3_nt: TGTGCCAGCAGCCAAGTTATCGGCCTAGTAGAGACCCAGTACTTC

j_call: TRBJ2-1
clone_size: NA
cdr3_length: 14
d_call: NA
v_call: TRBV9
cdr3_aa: CASSVDGWPNEQFF
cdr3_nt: TGTGCCAGCTCCGTGGATGGGTGGCCCAATGAGCAGTTCTTC

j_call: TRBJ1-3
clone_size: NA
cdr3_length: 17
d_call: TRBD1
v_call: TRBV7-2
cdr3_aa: CASSLLNRGRLGNTIYF
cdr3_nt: TGTGCCAGCAGCTTACTCAACAGGGGGCGTCTTGGAAACACCATATATTTT

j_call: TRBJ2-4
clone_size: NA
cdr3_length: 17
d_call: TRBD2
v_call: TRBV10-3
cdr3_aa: CAISESSGGQSKNIQYF
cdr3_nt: TGTGCCATCAGTGAATCTAGCGGGGGTCAATCCAAAAACATTCAGTACTTC

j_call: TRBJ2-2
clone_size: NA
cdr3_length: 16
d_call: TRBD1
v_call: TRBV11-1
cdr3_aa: CASSYYGTAYTGELFF
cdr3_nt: TGTGCCAGCAGCTACTACGGGACAGCCTACACCGGGGAGCTGTTTTTT

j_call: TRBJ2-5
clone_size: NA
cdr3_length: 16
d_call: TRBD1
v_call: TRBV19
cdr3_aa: CASSKTRQGVGETQYF
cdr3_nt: TGTGCCAGTAGTAAAACGAGACAGGGGGTAGGAGAGACCCAGTACTTC

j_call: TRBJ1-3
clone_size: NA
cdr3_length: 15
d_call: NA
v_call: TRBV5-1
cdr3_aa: CASSPDGSSGNTIYF
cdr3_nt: TGCGCCAGCAGCCCGGACGGGAGCTCTGGAAACACCATATATTTT

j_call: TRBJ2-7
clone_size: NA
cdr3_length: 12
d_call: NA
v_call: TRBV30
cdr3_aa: CAWSGRGDEQYF
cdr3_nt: TGTGCCTGGAGCGGTAGGGGGGACGAGCAGTACTTC

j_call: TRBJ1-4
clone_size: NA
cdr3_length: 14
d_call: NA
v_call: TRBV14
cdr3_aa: CASSQQPSGLELFF
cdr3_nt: TGTGCCAGCAGCCAACAGCCATCGGGACTTGAACTGTTTTTT

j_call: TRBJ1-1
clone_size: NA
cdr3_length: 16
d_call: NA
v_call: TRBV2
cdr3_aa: CASSPPGGGRVTEAFF
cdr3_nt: TGTGCCAGCAGTCCCCCCGGGGGGGGTAGGGTCACTGAAGCTTTCTTT

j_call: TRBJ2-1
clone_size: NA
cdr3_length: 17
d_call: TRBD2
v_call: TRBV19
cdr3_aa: CASSPGLAGGRWNEQFF
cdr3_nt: TGTGCCAGTAGTCCGGGACTAGCGGGAGGGCGTTGGAATGAGCAGTTCTTC

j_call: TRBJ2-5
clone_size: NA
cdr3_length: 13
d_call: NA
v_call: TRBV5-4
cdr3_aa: CASSLTTAETQYF
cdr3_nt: TGTGCCAGCAGCTTGACGACTGCGGAGACCCAGTACTTC

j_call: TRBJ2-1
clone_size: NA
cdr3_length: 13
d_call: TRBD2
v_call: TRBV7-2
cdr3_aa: CASSHSGRHEQFF
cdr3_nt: TGTGCCAGCAGCCATAGCGGGAGGCATGAGCAGTTCTTC

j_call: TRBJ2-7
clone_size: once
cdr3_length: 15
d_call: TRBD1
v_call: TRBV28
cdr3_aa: CASSLRAGGSYEQYF
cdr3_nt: TGTGCCAGCAGTTTGAGGGCAGGGGGATCCTACGAGCAGTACTTC

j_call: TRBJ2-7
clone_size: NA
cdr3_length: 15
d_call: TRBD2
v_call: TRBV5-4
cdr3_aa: CASSPETSGRFEQYF
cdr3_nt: TGTGCCAGCAGCCCGGAGACCAGCGGGAGGTTCGAGCAGTACTTC

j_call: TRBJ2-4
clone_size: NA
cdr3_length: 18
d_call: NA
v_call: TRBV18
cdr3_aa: CASSLTAPDSLAKNIQYF
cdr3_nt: TGTGCCAGCTCACTTACGGCACCGGACAGCCTAGCCAAAAACATTCAGTACTTC

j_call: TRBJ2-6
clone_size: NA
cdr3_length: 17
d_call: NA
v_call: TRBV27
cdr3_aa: CASSFSHTYSGANVLTF
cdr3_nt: TGTGCCAGCAGTTTCTCGCATACGTACTCTGGGGCCAACGTCCTGACTTTC

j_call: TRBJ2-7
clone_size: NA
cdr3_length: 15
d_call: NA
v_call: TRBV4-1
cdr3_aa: CASSQAGKAAGEQYF
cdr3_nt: TGCGCCAGCAGCCAAGCAGGGAAGGCCGCGGGAGAGCAGTACTTC